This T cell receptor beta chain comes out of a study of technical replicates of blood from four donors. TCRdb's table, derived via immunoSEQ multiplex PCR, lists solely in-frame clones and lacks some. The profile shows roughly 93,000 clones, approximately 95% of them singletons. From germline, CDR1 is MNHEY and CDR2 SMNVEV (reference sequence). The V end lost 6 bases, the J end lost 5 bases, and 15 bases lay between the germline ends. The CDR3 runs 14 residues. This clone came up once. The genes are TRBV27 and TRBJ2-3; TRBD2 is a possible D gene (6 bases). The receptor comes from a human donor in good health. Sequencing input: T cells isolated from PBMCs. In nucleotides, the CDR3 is TGTGCCAGCAGGGACTACAGACTCGTAGATACGCAGTATTTT. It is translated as CASRDYRLVDTQYF.